This T cell receptor beta chain was profiled in a study of shared clonotypes between healthy human individuals. Study details: Aged 18 to 49, the donors were a couple of women and a few men. Broader study findings: In having few donors, the study represented limited genetic and exposure-history diversity.

Concerning this clone itself: Its antigen remains unidentified.

CDR3 length: 15 amino acids. J was trimmed by 9 bases and V by 6 bases; bases with no gene match: 13. Germline V CDR1 and CDR2: ENHRY, SYGVKD. The assay was run at deep level. Here immunoSEQ multiplex PCR was the method, and the copy in TCRdb shows in-frame clones only, minus some. The sample includes approximately 440,000 clones, about 74% of them seen just once. This clonotype originated in a middle-aged woman in good health. Some clones in this sample may be carry-over from other donors' samples. Sequencing was performed on PBMCs. This chain connects TRBV10-3 to TRBJ2-3; 9 nucleotides line up with TRBD2. CDR3 DNA sequence: TGTGCCATCAGCCCCGGGGCTAGCGGGAAGGGAACGCAGTATTTT. This codes for CAISPGASGKGTQYF.